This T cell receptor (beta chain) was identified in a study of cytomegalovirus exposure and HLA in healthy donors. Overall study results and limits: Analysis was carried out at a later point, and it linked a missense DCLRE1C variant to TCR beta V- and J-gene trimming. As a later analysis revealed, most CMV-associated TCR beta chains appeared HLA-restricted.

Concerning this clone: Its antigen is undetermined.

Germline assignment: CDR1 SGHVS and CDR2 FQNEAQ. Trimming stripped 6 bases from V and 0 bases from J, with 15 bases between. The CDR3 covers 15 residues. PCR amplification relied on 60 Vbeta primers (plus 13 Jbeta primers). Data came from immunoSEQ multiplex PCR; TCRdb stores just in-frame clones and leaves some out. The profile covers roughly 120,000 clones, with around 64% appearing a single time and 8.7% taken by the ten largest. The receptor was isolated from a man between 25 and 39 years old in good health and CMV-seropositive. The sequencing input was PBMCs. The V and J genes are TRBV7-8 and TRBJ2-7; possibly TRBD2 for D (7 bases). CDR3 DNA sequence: TGTGCCAGCAGTCAAGGGGGGGGAGCCTCCTACGAGCAGTACGTC. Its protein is CASSQGGGASYEQYV.